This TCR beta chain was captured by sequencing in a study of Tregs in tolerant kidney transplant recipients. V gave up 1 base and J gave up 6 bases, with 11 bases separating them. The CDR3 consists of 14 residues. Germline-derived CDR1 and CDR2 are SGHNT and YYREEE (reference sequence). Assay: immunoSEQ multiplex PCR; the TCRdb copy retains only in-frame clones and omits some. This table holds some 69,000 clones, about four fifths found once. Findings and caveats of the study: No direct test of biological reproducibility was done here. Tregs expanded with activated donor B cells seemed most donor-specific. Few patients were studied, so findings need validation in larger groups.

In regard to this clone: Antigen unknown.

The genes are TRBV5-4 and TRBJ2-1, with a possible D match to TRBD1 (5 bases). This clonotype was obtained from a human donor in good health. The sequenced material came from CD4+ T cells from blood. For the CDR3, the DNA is TGTGCCAGCAGCTTGCAGGGTATCAGCAATGAGCAGTTCTTC. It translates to CASSLQGISNEQFF.